These T cell receptor beta chains were read from a single sample in a study of T cell responses to AZD1222 COVID-19 vaccine. The data were produced by immunoSEQ multiplex PCR, yet TCRdb's version contains in-frame clones alone and is incomplete. Here the sample spans approximately 79,000 clones, 80% to 90% being singletons. The specimen was peripheral blood, collected 28 days after the second AZD1222 dose. The receptor set was obtained from an adult who received the AZD1222 COVID-19 vaccine. The CDR3 runs from the conserved cysteine through the conserved F or W. Some rows mark clone size as missing; the rest say once, few, many or name a class of expanded clone.

TRBJ2-5 | TRBV27 | NA | 11 | CASSHQETQYF
TRBJ1-1 | TRBV2 | NA | 14 | CASSPGQGNTEAFF
TRBJ1-4 | TRBV14 | NA | 16 | CASSQDKAGGVEKLFF
TRBJ2-7 | TRBV28 | NA | 11 | CASSFYHEQYF
TRBJ2-2 | TRBV27 | NA | 12 | CASSPNTGELFF
TRBJ1-5 | TRBV28 | NA | 17 | CASSPLKTGAGNQPQHF
TRBJ2-7 | TRBV6-6 | NA | 15 | CASRTAGGSSYEQYF
TRBJ1-1 | TRBV19 | NA | 15 | CASSSYTSMNTEAFF
TRBJ1-2 | TRBV30 | once | 13 | CAWRFRGDYGYTF
TRBJ1-5 | TRBV7-2 | once | 14 | CASSSRLNNQPQHF
TRBJ2-1 | TRBV5-1 | NA | 17 | CASSKGTSGRVGNEQFF
TRBJ2-7 | TRBV3-1/TRBV3-2 | NA | 16 | CASSQERLAVAYEQYF
TRBJ2-2 | TRBV18 | few | 23 | CASSPEGGVLSGSPLDEAGELFF
TRBJ2-3 | TRBV11-2 | NA | 15 | CASSSRTSGSDTQYF
TRBJ2-2 | TRBV19 | NA | 14 | CASSIRAGTGELFF
TRBJ1-2 | TRBV9 | NA | 15 | CASSVGEGEAYGYTF
TRBJ2-1 | TRBV27 | NA | 14 | CASSFGREWNEQFF
TRBJ1-1 | TRBV6-5 | NA | 13 | CASSYGGNTEAFF
TRBJ2-1 | TRBV2 | NA | 14 | CASTTSGRRDEQFF
TRBJ2-4 | TRBV7-3 | NA | 14 | CASSPGAGKNIQYF
TRBJ1-2 | TRBV27 | NA | 12 | CASGTFSDGYTF
TRBJ2-7 | TRBV1 | NA | 16 | CTSSQVRREPFHEQYF
TRBJ2-7 | TRBV7-2 | NA | 15 | CASSFTREATLEQYF
TRBJ1-3 | TRBV19 | NA | 17 | CASSIPLRARGGNTIYF
TRBJ2-7 | TRBV5-1 | NA | 12 | CASSPGQGEQYF
TRBJ1-1 | TRBV7-2 | NA | 12 | CASSEGQQKAFF